Listed below are T cell receptor beta chains from one sample, sequenced in a study of cytomegalovirus exposure and HLA in healthy donors. Clones were read by immunoSEQ multiplex PCR, and TCRdb kept only the in-frame ones, dropping some. The sample holds roughly 120,000 clones, about three quarters seen once. The sequencing sample was made of PBMCs. The receptors shown here come from a woman between 25 and 40 years old in good health and CMV-seronegative. Both conserved end residues are part of each CDR3. Fields, in order: J gene, V gene, D gene, clone size, CDR3 protein, CDR3 DNA. A D gene is named only where the DNA matches it firmly. A row's size may be missing; if present it is once, few, many or a size class.

J: TRBJ2-1; V: TRBV14; D: -; size: once; CDR3: CASSRGHLYNEQFF; DNA: TGTGCCAGCAGCAGGGGACACCTCTACAATGAGCAGTTCTTC
J: TRBJ1-1; V: TRBV30; D: -; size: -; CDR3: CVGTRVTEAFF; DNA: TGTGTGGGCACCCGAGTCACTGAAGCTTTCTTT
J: TRBJ2-7; V: TRBV11-3; D: TRBD1; size: -; CDR3: CASSQKGQGAREQYF; DNA: TGTGCCAGCAGCCAAAAGGGACAGGGGGCGCGGGAGCAGTACTTC
J: TRBJ2-7; V: TRBV15; D: -; size: -; CDR3: CATSTDFYEQYF; DNA: TGTGCCACCAGTACGGACTTTTACGAGCAGTACTTC
J: TRBJ1-5; V: TRBV9; D: -; size: once; CDR3: CASSVAGMDQPQHF; DNA: TGTGCCAGCAGCGTAGCAGGGATGGATCAGCCCCAGCATTTT
J: TRBJ1-4; V: TRBV4-1; D: -; size: -; CDR3: CASSPIRSGVGEKLFF; DNA: TGCGCCAGCAGCCCGATTCGGTCGGGGGTTGGTGAAAAACTGTTTTTT
J: TRBJ1-5; V: TRBV10-3; D: TRBD1; size: -; CDR3: CAISGDREINQPQHF; DNA: TGTGCCATCAGCGGGGACAGGGAGATCAATCAGCCCCAGCATTTT
J: TRBJ2-3; V: TRBV2; D: TRBD1; size: -; CDR3: CASSGDRGRTDTQYF; DNA: TGTGCCAGCAGCGGGGACAGGGGGCGCACAGATACGCAGTATTTT
J: TRBJ2-2; V: TRBV7-8; D: -; size: -; CDR3: CASKNRVNTGELFF; DNA: TGTGCCAGCAAGAACAGGGTGAACACCGGGGAGCTGTTTTTT
J: TRBJ2-2; V: TRBV18; D: -; size: few; CDR3: CASSPQPGGATGELFF; DNA: TGTGCCAGCTCACCACAGCCGGGGGGCGCCACCGGGGAGCTGTTTTTT
J: TRBJ2-7; V: TRBV25-1; D: TRBD2; size: -; CDR3: CASSVASGRSPEYF; DNA: TGTGCCAGCAGTGTAGCTAGCGGGAGGAGCCCAGAGTACTTC
J: TRBJ1-2; V: TRBV6-5; D: TRBD1; size: few; CDR3: CASRGQGWDGYTF; DNA: TGTGCCAGCAGGGGACAGGGCTGGGATGGCTACACCTTC
J: TRBJ1-5; V: TRBV7-2; D: -; size: few; CDR3: CASSLAIARDQPQHF; DNA: TGTGCCAGCAGCTTAGCGATCGCGCGTGATCAGCCCCAGCATTTT
J: TRBJ1-5; V: TRBV19; D: -; size: -; CDR3: CASSMVGLQGQPQHF; DNA: TGTGCCAGTAGTATGGTGGGGCTACAAGGTCAGCCCCAGCATTTT
J: TRBJ1-5; V: TRBV30; D: -; size: -; CDR3: CAWNPSGGAGGPQHF; DNA: TGTGCCTGGAACCCATCGGGGGGGGCGGGGGGGCCCCAGCATTTT
J: TRBJ2-5; V: TRBV6-1; D: TRBD1; size: -; CDR3: CASSGQGRQETQYF; DNA: TGTGCCAGCAGTGGACAGGGTCGGCAAGAGACCCAGTACTTC
J: TRBJ1-1; V: TRBV27; D: TRBD1; size: many; CDR3: CASSLLAGGNTEAFF; DNA: TGTGCCAGCAGTTTATTAGCAGGGGGCAACACTGAAGCTTTCTTT
J: TRBJ1-2; V: TRBV6-6; D: TRBD1; size: -; CDR3: CASRAGGRESGYTF; DNA: TGTGCCAGCAGGGCAGGGGGCCGGGAAAGTGGCTACACCTTC
J: TRBJ2-7; V: TRBV18; D: TRBD1; size: -; CDR3: CASSTGTGGDEQYF; DNA: TGTGCCAGCTCAACCGGGACAGGGGGAGACGAGCAGTACTTC
J: TRBJ2-1; V: TRBV5-4; D: -; size: -; CDR3: CASSLAPSDSYNEQFF; DNA: TGTGCCAGCAGCCTGGCTCCGAGCGACTCCTACAATGAGCAGTTCTTC
J: TRBJ2-3; V: TRBV30; D: -; size: -; CDR3: CAWSVPEYHTDTQYF; DNA: TGTGCCTGGAGTGTACCCGAGTACCACACAGATACGCAGTATTTT
J: TRBJ1-1; V: TRBV9; D: TRBD1; size: -; CDR3: CASSVAIGTGGGREAFF; DNA: TGTGCCAGCAGCGTAGCAATTGGGACAGGGGGCGGCCGGGAGGCTTTCTTT
J: TRBJ2-1; V: TRBV5-1; D: TRBD1; size: -; CDR3: CASSHIASGQGASEQFF; DNA: TGCGCCAGCAGCCACATTGCTTCGGGACAGGGGGCTTCTGAGCAGTTCTTC
J: TRBJ2-5; V: TRBV2; D: TRBD2; size: -; CDR3: CASSTSGGAGNQYF; DNA: TGTGCCAGCAGTACTAGCGGGGGGGCCGGGAACCAGTACTTC
J: TRBJ2-3; V: TRBV5-1; D: -; size: -; CDR3: CASSFTSDSLSSTDTQYF; DNA: TGCGCCAGCAGCTTTACGTCGGACAGTTTATCTAGCACAGATACGCAGTATTTT
J: TRBJ1-2; V: TRBV29-1; D: -; size: -; CDR3: CSVEGGQPPYGYTF; DNA: TGCAGCGTTGAAGGTGGACAGCCACCTTATGGCTACACCTTC
J: TRBJ1-2; V: TRBV29-1; D: -; size: -; CDR3: CSIREDYYGYTF; DNA: TGCAGCATACGCGAGGACTACTATGGCTACACCTTC
J: TRBJ2-3; V: TRBV2; D: TRBD1; size: -; CDR3: CASSGQGAGGTDTQYF; DNA: TGTGCCAGCAGCGGACAGGGGGCGGGTGGCACAGATACGCAGTATTTT
J: TRBJ2-1; V: TRBV2; D: TRBD2; size: -; CDR3: CASTRTSYNEQFF; DNA: TGTGCCAGCACACGGACTAGCTACAATGAGCAGTTCTTC
J: TRBJ2-1; V: TRBV9; D: -; size: -; CDR3: CASSPSGTYNEQFF; DNA: TGTGCCAGCAGCCCGAGCGGGACATACAATGAGCAGTTCTTC
J: TRBJ2-3; V: TRBV6-1; D: TRBD1; size: -; CDR3: CASTPPGQATDTQYF; DNA: TGTGCCAGCACTCCTCCGGGACAGGCCACAGATACGCAGTATTTT
J: TRBJ2-5; V: TRBV7-9; D: TRBD1; size: -; CDR3: CASSLEGQGMGTQYF; DNA: TGTGCCAGCAGCTTAGAGGGACAGGGTATGGGGACCCAGTACTTC
J: TRBJ2-3; V: TRBV5-1; D: TRBD2; size: -; CDR3: CASRPSGGAADTQYF; DNA: TGCGCCAGCAGGCCTAGCGGGGGGGCGGCAGATACGCAGTATTTT